This is a list of T cell receptor beta chains from one sample in a study of Graves' ophthalmopathy and Graves' hyperthyroidism. TCRdb fed the multiplex PCR reads into MiXCR, producing one record per CDR3 protein. The table lists approximately 160,000 distinct CDR3 sequences, around 39% of them singletons. Sequencing was carried out using peripheral blood. These TCRs come from a man younger than 45 with Graves' ophthalmopathy. The CDR3 runs from the conserved cysteine through the conserved F or W. A D gene is named only where the DNA matches it firmly. Not every row has a clone size; where given, it reads once, few, many or a size class.

d_call: -
v_call: TRBV6-2/TRBV6-3
j_call: TRBJ2-5
clone_size: few
cdr3_aa: CASSSPQVSVLRTQYF
cdr3_nt: TGTGCCAGCAGCTCGCCCCAGGTTTCGGTCTTGCGAACCCAGTACTTC

d_call: -
v_call: TRBV28
j_call: TRBJ2-7
clone_size: -
cdr3_aa: CASSLEGRFVSYEQYF
cdr3_nt: TGTGCCAGCAGCTTGGAGGGTAGGTTTGTGTCCTACGAGCAGTACTTC

d_call: TRBD2
v_call: TRBV7-2
j_call: TRBJ2-4
clone_size: -
cdr3_aa: CASNPTSGNQGIQYF
cdr3_nt: TGTGCCAGCAACCCAACTAGCGGCAATCAAGGGATTCAGTACTTC

d_call: TRBD1
v_call: TRBV12-3/TRBV12-4
j_call: TRBJ1-1
clone_size: -
cdr3_aa: CASTRTGENGEAFF
cdr3_nt: TGTGCCAGCACGAGGACAGGGGAAAACGGAGAAGCTTTCTTT

d_call: -
v_call: TRBV2
j_call: TRBJ1-5
clone_size: many
cdr3_aa: CASNRQNNQPQHF
cdr3_nt: TGTGCCAGCAATCGACAGAACAATCAGCCCCAGCATTTT

d_call: -
v_call: TRBV28
j_call: TRBJ2-7
clone_size: -
cdr3_aa: CASSLLFSYEQYF
cdr3_nt: TGTGCCAGCAGTTTATTATTTTCCTACGAGCAGTACTTC

d_call: -
v_call: TRBV28
j_call: TRBJ1-2
clone_size: few
cdr3_aa: CASDRSPRSYGYTF
cdr3_nt: TGTGCCAGCGACAGATCGCCACGGAGCTATGGCTACACCTTC

d_call: -
v_call: TRBV19
j_call: TRBJ1-5
clone_size: many
cdr3_aa: CASTGGRGSGNQPQHF
cdr3_nt: TGTGCCAGTACCGGAGGAAGGGGGTCGGGCAATCAGCCCCAGCATTTT

d_call: TRBD1
v_call: TRBV20-1
j_call: TRBJ1-1
clone_size: -
cdr3_aa: CSAKQGFTEAFF
cdr3_nt: TGCAGTGCCAAACAGGGGTTCACTGAAGCTTTCTTT

d_call: -
v_call: TRBV30
j_call: TRBJ1-1
clone_size: many
cdr3_aa: CAWSVLSLNTEAFF
cdr3_nt: TGTGCCTGGAGTGTACTCAGTCTGAACACTGAAGCTTTCTTT

d_call: TRBD1
v_call: TRBV5-1
j_call: TRBJ2-2
clone_size: many
cdr3_aa: CASSRGTGGATGELFF
cdr3_nt: TGCGCCAGCAGTCGTGGGACAGGGGGCGCGACCGGGGAGCTGTTTTTT

d_call: TRBD2
v_call: TRBV27
j_call: TRBJ2-7
clone_size: many
cdr3_aa: CATQGLAGGDWLYEQYF
cdr3_nt: TGTGCCACCCAAGGACTAGCGGGAGGTGATTGGCTCTACGAGCAGTACTTC

d_call: TRBD2
v_call: TRBV4-2
j_call: TRBJ2-5
clone_size: many
cdr3_aa: CASSPRLAGARETQYF
cdr3_nt: TGTGCCAGCAGCCCCCGACTAGCGGGAGCCCGGGAGACCCAGTACTTC

d_call: -
v_call: TRBV6-2/TRBV6-3
j_call: TRBJ1-2
clone_size: -
cdr3_aa: CASSQRAGDSGGYTF
cdr3_nt: TGTGCCAGCAGTCAACGGGCCGGGGACTCTGGCGGCTACACCTTC

d_call: -
v_call: TRBV29-1
j_call: TRBJ1-2
clone_size: -
cdr3_aa: CSTGPKEEGYTF
cdr3_nt: TGCAGCACCGGCCCCAAAGAAGAAGGCTACACCTTC

d_call: TRBD1
v_call: TRBV2
j_call: TRBJ2-7
clone_size: many
cdr3_aa: CASSETGISYEQYF
cdr3_nt: TGTGCCAGCAGCGAGACAGGGATCTCCTACGAGCAGTACTTC

d_call: -
v_call: TRBV18
j_call: TRBJ2-5
clone_size: many
cdr3_aa: CASSPEKGETQYF
cdr3_nt: TGTGCCAGCTCACCAGAGAAGGGTGAGACCCAGTACTTC

d_call: TRBD1
v_call: TRBV7-9
j_call: TRBJ1-2
clone_size: -
cdr3_aa: CASSADWTGNYGYTF
cdr3_nt: TGTGCCAGCAGCGCCGATTGGACAGGCAACTACGGCTACACCTTC

d_call: -
v_call: TRBV6-4
j_call: TRBJ1-1
clone_size: many
cdr3_aa: CASSEGAQTEAFF
cdr3_nt: TGTGCCAGCTCGGAAGGGGCACAGACTGAAGCTTTCTTT

d_call: TRBD1
v_call: TRBV4-3
j_call: TRBJ1-1
clone_size: many
cdr3_aa: CASSEDRGRDTEAFF
cdr3_nt: TGCGCCAGCAGCGAGGACAGGGGGCGCGACACTGAAGCTTTCTTT

d_call: -
v_call: TRBV7-6
j_call: TRBJ2-1
clone_size: -
cdr3_aa: CASSPGNEQFF
cdr3_nt: TGTGCCAGCAGCCCGGGGAATGAGCAGTTCTTC

d_call: TRBD2
v_call: TRBV6-2/TRBV6-3
j_call: TRBJ2-5
clone_size: few
cdr3_aa: CASRTLPGLAKGETQYF
cdr3_nt: TGTGCCAGCAGGACTCTCCCGGGACTAGCGAAGGGAGAGACCCAGTACTTC

d_call: -
v_call: TRBV7-2
j_call: TRBJ1-1
clone_size: -
cdr3_aa: CASSLAPTMNTEAFF
cdr3_nt: TGTGCCAGCAGCTTAGCCCCCACAATGAACACTGAAGCTTTCTTT

d_call: -
v_call: TRBV6-2/TRBV6-3
j_call: TRBJ2-5
clone_size: many
cdr3_aa: CASRSSGGSGTQYF
cdr3_nt: TGTGCCAGCAGAAGTAGCGGAGGAAGCGGGACCCAGTACTTC

d_call: -
v_call: TRBV12-3/TRBV12-4
j_call: TRBJ1-1
clone_size: -
cdr3_aa: CASSRTANGEAFF
cdr3_nt: TGTGCCAGCAGTCGTACAGCCAACGGGGAAGCTTTCTTT

d_call: TRBD1
v_call: TRBV28
j_call: TRBJ2-2
clone_size: many
cdr3_aa: CAGTGQSGGELFF
cdr3_nt: TGTGCCGGTACGGGACAGTCTGGCGGGGAGCTGTTTTTT